This TCR beta chain comes out of a study of post-analysis software for immune sequencing data. Study-wide results and limits: Pronounced co-clustering by F measure was evident among identically batched samples. TRBV5-6, TRBV5-1 and TRBV20-1 were among five TRBV segments more frequent in patients than controls.

This CDR3 is 14 amino acids long. Germline CDR1 and CDR2: SGHTA and FQGNSA. The V gene lost 3 bases and the J gene lost 0 bases, with 6 bases spanning the gap. Notes on this clonotype: The antigen remains unidentified.

Built from TCR beta cDNA, the libraries had unique molecular identifiers in them. Each CDR3 protein is one row after TCRdb ran MiXCR on the PCR reads. The sample lists about 770,000 distinct CDR3 sequences; 46% were seen once. The sequenced material came from blood. The receptor was isolated from a girl aged 5-17 years with multiple sclerosis. This sequence joins TRBV7-2 and TRBJ1-5; D is ambiguous. CDR3: CASSLSVSNQPQHF. The CDR3 coding sequence is TGTGCCAGCAGCTTGTCGGTTAGCAATCAGCCCCAGCATTTT.